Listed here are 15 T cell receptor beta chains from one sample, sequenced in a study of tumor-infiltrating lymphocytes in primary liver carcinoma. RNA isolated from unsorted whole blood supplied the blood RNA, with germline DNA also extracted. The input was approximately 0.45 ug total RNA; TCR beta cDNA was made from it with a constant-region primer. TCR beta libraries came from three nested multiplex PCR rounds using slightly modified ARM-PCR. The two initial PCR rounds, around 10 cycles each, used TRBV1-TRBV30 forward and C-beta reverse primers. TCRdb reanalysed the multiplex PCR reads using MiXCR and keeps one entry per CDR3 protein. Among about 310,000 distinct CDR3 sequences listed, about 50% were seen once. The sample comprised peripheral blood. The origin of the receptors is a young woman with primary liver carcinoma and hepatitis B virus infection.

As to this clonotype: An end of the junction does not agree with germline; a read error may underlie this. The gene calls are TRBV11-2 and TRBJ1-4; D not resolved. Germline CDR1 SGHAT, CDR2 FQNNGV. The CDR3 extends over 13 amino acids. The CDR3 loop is CASRRSLSEKLFF. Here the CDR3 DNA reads TGTGCGAGCAGGAGGAGTTTGAGTGAAAAACTGTTTTTT.

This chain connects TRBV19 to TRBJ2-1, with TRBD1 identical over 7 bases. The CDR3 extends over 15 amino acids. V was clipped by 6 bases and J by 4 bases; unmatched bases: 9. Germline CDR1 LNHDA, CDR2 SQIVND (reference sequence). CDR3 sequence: CASSLAGTAYNEQFF. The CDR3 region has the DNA TGTGCCAGTAGCCTCGCCGGGACAGCATACAATGAGCAGTTCTTC.

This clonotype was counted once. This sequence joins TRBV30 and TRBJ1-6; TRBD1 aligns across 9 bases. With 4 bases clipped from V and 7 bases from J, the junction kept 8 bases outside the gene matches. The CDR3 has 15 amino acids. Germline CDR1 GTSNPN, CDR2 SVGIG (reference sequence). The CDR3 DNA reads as TGTGCCTGGACCACTCCGGACAGGGGAAATTCACCCCTCCACTTT. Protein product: CAWTTPDRGNSPLHF.

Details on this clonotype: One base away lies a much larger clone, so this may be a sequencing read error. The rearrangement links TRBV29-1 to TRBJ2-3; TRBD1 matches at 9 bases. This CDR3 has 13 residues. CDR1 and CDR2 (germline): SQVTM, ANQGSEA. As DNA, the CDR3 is TGCAGCGTCGGGACAGGGAGAACAGATACGCTGTATTTT. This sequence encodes CSVGTGRTDTLYF.

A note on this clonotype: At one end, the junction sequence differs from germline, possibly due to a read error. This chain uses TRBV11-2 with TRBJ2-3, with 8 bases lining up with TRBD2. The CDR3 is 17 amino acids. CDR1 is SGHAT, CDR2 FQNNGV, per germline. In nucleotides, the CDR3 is TGTGCCAGCAACTTATTGTCCCCGGACCTCGGGGGGGACACGCAGTATTTT. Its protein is CASNLLSPDLGGDTQYF.

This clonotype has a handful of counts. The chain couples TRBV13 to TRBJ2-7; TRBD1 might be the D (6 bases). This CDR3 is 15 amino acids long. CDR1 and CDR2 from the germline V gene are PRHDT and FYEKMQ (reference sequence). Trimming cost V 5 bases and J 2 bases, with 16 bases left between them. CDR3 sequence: CASSPRGSRAYEQYF. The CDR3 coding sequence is TGTGCCAGCAGCCCCAGGGGCTCGCGGGCCTACGAGCAGTACTTC. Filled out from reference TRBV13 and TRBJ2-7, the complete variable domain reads AAGVIQSPRHLIKEKRETATLKCYPIPRHDTVYWYQQGPGQDPQFLISFYEKMQSDKGSIPDRFSAQQFSDYHSELNMSSLELGDSALYFCASSPRGSRAYEQYFGPGTRLTVT.

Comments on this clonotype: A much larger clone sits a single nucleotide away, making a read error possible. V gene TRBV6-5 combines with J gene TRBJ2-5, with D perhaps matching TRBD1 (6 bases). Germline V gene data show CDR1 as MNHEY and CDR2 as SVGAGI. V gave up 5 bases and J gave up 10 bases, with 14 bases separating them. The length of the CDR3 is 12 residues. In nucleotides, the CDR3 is TGTGCCAGCAGTCCAACCACAGGGTACCAGTACTTC. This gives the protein CASSPTTGYQYF.

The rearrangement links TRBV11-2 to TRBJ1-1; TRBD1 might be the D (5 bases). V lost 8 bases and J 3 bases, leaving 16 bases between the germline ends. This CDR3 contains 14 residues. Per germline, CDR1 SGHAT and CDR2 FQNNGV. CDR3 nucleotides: TGTGCCAGCGGCCCCTCTCGGGGGGACACTGAAGCTTTCTTT. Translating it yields CASGPSRGDTEAFF.

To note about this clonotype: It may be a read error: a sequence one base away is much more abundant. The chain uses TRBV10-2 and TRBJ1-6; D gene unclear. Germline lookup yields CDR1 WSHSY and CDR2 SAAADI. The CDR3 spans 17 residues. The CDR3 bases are TGCGCCACCGCCGACGTGGGGTCCAGCTCCTATAGTTCACCCCTCCACTTT. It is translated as CATADVGSSSYSSPLHF.

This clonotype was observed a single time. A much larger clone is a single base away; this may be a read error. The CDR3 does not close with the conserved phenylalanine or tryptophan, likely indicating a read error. CDR3 sequence reads: CASTGMINYEQYL. The CDR3 nucleotides read TGTGCCAGCACCGGGATGATAAACTACGAGCAGTACCTC. The chain uses TRBV6-1 and TRBJ2-7, with a tentative D call TRBD2 (5 bases). Germline CDR1 is MNHNS and CDR2 is SASEGT. V lost 7 bases to trimming and J lost 3 bases, with 13 bases between them. This CDR3 comprises 13 residues.

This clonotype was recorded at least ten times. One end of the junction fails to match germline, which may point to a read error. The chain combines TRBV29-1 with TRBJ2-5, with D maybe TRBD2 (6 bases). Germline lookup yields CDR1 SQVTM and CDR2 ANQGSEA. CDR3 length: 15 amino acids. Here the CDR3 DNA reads TGCAGCGTGGAAGATTCCGGGCCTAGCGAGGAGACCCAGTACTTC. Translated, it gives CSVEDSGPSEETQYF.

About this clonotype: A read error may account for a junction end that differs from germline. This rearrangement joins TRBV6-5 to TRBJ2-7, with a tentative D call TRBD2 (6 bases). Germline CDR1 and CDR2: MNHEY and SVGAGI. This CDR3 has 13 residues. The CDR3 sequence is CVSSYEEGYEQYF. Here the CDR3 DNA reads TGTGTCAGCAGTTACGAGGAGGGGTACGAGCAATACTTC.

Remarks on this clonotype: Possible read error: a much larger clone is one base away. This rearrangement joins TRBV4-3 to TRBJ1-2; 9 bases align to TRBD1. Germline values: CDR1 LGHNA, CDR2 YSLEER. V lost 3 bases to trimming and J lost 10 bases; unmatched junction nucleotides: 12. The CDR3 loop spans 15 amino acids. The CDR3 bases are TGCGCCAGCAGCCACGGGACAGGGAGTACCCATGACTACACCTTC. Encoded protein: CASSHGTGSTHDYTF.

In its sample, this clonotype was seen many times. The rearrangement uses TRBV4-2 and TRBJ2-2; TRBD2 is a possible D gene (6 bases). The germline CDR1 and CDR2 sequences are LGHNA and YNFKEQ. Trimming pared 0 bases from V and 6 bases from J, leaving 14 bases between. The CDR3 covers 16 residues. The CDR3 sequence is CASSQEAGPGPGELFF. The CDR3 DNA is TGTGCCAGCAGCCAAGAGGCGGGGCCTGGGCCCGGGGAGCTGTTTTTT.

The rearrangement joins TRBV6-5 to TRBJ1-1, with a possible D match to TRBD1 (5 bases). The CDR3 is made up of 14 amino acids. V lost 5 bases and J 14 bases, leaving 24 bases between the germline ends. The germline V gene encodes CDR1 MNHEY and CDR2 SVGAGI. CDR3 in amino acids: CASSHGKLRDGAFF. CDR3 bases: TGTGCCAGCAGTCACGGCAAGCTCCGGGACGGAGCCTTCTTT.